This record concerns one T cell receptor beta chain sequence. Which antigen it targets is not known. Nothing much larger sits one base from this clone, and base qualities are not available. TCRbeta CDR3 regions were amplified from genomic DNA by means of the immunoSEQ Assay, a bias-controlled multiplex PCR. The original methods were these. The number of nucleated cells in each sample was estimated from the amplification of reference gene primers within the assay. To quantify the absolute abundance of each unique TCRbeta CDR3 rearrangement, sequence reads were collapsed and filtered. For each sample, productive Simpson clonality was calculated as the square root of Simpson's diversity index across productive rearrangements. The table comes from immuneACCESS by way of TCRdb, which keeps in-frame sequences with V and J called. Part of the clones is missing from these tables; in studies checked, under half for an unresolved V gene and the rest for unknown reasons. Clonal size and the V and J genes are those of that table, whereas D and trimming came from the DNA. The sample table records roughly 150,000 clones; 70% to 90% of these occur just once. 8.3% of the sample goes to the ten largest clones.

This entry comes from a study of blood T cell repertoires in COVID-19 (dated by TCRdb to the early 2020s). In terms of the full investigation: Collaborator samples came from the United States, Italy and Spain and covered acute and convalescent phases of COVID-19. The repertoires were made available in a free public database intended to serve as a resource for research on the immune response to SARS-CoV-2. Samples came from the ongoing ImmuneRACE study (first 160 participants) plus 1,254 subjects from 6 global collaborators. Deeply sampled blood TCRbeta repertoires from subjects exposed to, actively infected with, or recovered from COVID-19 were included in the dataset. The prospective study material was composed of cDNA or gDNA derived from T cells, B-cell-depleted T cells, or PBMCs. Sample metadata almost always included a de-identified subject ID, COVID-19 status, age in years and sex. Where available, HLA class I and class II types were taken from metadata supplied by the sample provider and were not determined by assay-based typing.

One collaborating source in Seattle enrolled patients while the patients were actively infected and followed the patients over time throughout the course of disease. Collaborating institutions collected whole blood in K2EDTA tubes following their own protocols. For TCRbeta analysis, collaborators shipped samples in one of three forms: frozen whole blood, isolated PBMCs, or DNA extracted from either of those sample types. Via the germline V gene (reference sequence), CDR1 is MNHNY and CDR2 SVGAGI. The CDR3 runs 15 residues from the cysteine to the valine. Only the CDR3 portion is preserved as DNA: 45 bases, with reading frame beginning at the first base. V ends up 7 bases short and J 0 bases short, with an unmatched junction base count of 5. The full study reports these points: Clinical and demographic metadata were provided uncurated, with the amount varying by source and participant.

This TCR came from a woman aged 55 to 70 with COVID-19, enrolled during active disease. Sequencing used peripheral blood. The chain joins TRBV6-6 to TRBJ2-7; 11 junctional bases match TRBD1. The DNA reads TGTGCCAGCAACCCGGGACAGGGGGACTCCTACGAGCAGTACGTC. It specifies CASNPGQGDSYEQYV.